This note documents a single TCR beta chain sequence. Followed over time, Seattle patients had been enrolled while infection was active. This sample is drawn from a study of blood T cell repertoires in COVID-19. Overall study: T cells, B-cell-depleted T cells, or PBMCs supplied cDNA or gDNA.

The table came from immunoSEQ multiplex PCR; TCRdb's copy has only in-frame clones and leaves some out. The repertoire holds over 150,000 clones, with about 88% as singletons. The CDR3 covers 13 residues. The germline CDR1 and CDR2 sequences are LNHDA and SQIVND (reference sequence). Trimming removed 5 bases from V and 12 bases from J, with 17 bases in between. Material for sequencing was peripheral blood. This chain links TRBV19 with TRBJ2-1; perhaps TRBD2 as D (6 bases). The receptor was isolated from a woman in her sixties or seventies with COVID-19, enrolled during active disease. The CDR3 DNA reads as TGTGCCAGTAGTGGGGGACTCCTTGGGGCGCAGTTCTTC. It encodes CASSGGLLGAQFF.